This T cell receptor (beta chain) was sequenced during a study of chemoradiotherapy in HPV16-positive cancers. A single count supports this clone. Only in-frame clones appear in the TCRdb table, and some are missing; sequencing was by immunoSEQ multiplex PCR. The data contain 3,100 or so clones, roughly 85% of them seen just once; the ten biggest clones take up under 13%. Per germline, CDR1 MNHEY and CDR2 SVGAGI. Trimming cost V 4 bases and J 1 base, with 5 bases left between them. The CDR3 is 13 residues long. This clonotype originated in a human donor with HPV-associated anogenital cancer. This chain joins TRBV6-5 and TRBJ1-5; D is unclear. This specimen consisted of tumor tissue, obtained from a patient who underwent chemoradiotherapy. The DNA for the CDR3 is TGTGCCAGCAGTTCATACAGCAATCAGCCCCAGCATTTT. It encodes CASSSYSNQPQHF.